What follows are 14 T cell receptor beta chains derived from one specimen sequenced in a study of CD8 T cells in Susac syndrome. Reverse transcription of roughly 0.45 to 1 ug RNA used random hexamers. TCRdb re-derived calls from the immunoSEQ multiplex PCR reads in MiXCR, one entry per CDR3 protein. Among fewer than 350,000 distinct CDR3 sequences, about 89% were seen once, and the ten largest hold about 0.17%. The sample consisted of CD8+ T cells from PBMCs. The receptors derive from a human donor with multiple sclerosis.

The gene calls are TRBV9 and TRBJ2-4; TRBD2 matches at 9 bases. The trim removed 7 bases at V and 7 bases at J, leaving 6 bases unmatched. Germline-derived CDR1 and CDR2 are SGDLS and YYNGEE. The CDR3 runs 13 residues. DNA of the CDR3: TGTGCCAGCGCCCCTACTAGCGGGAACATTCAGTACTTC. Encoded protein: CASAPTSGNIQYF.

This chain connects TRBV29-1 to TRBJ2-3, with a weak D call TRBD1 (6 bases). The germline gives CDR1 SQVTM, CDR2 ANQGSEA. Between the trimmed V and J ends, which lost 4 bases and 6 bases, there was a span of 17 bases. CDR3 size: 14 residues. The CDR3 is CSVGGFYREDTQYF. CDR3 DNA: TGCAGCGTTGGGGGGTTTTACAGGGAGGATACGCAGTATTTT.

The chain couples TRBV5-1 to TRBJ2-5; TRBD1 might be the D (5 bases). Looked up from germline, CDR1 is SGHRS and CDR2 is YFSETQ. This CDR3 has 17 residues. Trimming cost V 3 bases and J 3 bases, with 21 bases left between them. CDR3 sequence reads: CASSSDYAATGKETQYF. The CDR3 coding sequence is TGCGCCAGCAGCTCAGATTATGCGGCCACAGGCAAAGAGACCCAGTACTTC.

The genes are TRBV27 and TRBJ1-3; the D is unclear. Trimming pared 2 bases from V and 3 bases from J, leaving 14 bases between. Per germline, CDR1 MNHEY and CDR2 SMNVEV (reference sequence). The CDR3 covers 16 residues. The CDR3 nucleotides read TGTGCCAGCAGTTTAGTGGGCCCTTTCGGTGGAAACACCATATATTTT. Translation: CASSLVGPFGGNTIYF.

The rearrangement joins TRBV18 to TRBJ1-1; no definite D call. Germline values: CDR1 KGHSH, CDR2 LQKENI. V was cut by 4 bases and J by 0 bases, with 15 bases left in between. This CDR3 has 16 amino acids. As DNA, the CDR3 is TGTGCCAGCTCACACCTCTGGGCAGGTTTGAACACTGAAGCTTTCTTT. Protein product: CASSHLWAGLNTEAFF.

The chain is built from TRBV25-1 and TRBJ2-7; TRBD2 agrees at 9 bases. There are 16 residues in the CDR3. Germline V CDR1 and CDR2: MGHDK, SYGVNS. The V and J ends lost 4 bases and 0 bases, in that order; junction bases with no gene match: 7. The CDR3 DNA is TGTGCCAGCAGTGTCCCGAAGGGACTAGCCTCCTACGAGCAGTACTTC. This translates into CASSVPKGLASYEQYF.

J is TRBJ2-2 and V is TRBV7-9; 8 bases are shared with TRBD1. V lost 4 bases and J lost 4; bases outside the gene matches: 5. CDR3 size: 15 residues. The V gene's germline CDR1 is SEHNR and CDR2 FQNEAQ (reference sequence). CDR3 protein: CASSSGGAPTGELFF. CDR3 coding DNA: TGTGCCAGCAGCTCAGGGGGCGCCCCCACCGGGGAGCTGTTTTTT.

The V call is TRBV4-3, the J call TRBJ2-2; tentative D call: TRBD1 (5 bases). This CDR3 contains 16 residues. Germline CDR1 is LGHNA and CDR2 is YSLEER. Trimming took 2 bases from V and 8 from J, leaving 18 bases between them. CDR3 amino acids: CASSQSPWAGWGELFF. CDR3 coding DNA: TGCGCCAGCAGCCAATCCCCCTGGGCAGGGTGGGGGGAGCTGTTTTTT.

The rearrangement uses TRBV28 and TRBJ2-7; 7 nucleotides line up with TRBD2. V lost 7 bases, J lost 0 bases, and 6 bases stayed unmatched. CDR1 and CDR2 from the germline V gene are MDHEN and SYDVKM. The CDR3 length is 14 residues. The CDR3 nucleotides read TGTGCCAGCATGAGGCGGGGGAGCTCCTACGAGCAGTACTTC. The encoded protein is CASMRRGSSYEQYF.

The rearrangement uses TRBV29-1 and TRBJ2-2; D ambiguous. The germline V and J ends were trimmed by 5 bases and 4 bases, with 5 bases remaining between them. The germline gives CDR1 SQVTM, CDR2 ANQGSEA. There are 11 residues in the CDR3. The CDR3 protein is CSVQFTGELFF. DNA for the CDR3: TGCAGCGTTCAGTTCACCGGGGAGCTGTTTTTT.

The chain employs TRBV20-1 and TRBJ2-7, with 9 bases matching TRBD2. Germline V lookup: CDR1 DFQATT, CDR2 SNEGSKA (reference sequence). The CDR3 loop spans 14 amino acids. After removal of 4 bases from V and 0 bases from J, the junction contained 4 bases not matched to a gene. In nucleotides, the CDR3 is TGCAGTGCTAAGCGGGAGGCCCTCTCCTACGAGCAGTACTTC. Encoded protein: CSAKREALSYEQYF.

The chain couples TRBV10-3 to TRBJ2-7, with a weak D call TRBD1 (6 bases). Germline V gene lookup returns CDR1 ENHRY and CDR2 SYGVKD. V lost 5 bases to trimming and J lost 5 bases, with 10 bases between them. This CDR3 spans 12 amino acids. Here the CDR3 reads CAISWGRDEQYF. Here the CDR3 DNA reads TGTGCCATCAGTTGGGGGCGCGACGAGCAGTACTTC.

A single count supports this clonotype. The chain links TRBV6-6 to TRBJ1-3; D may be TRBD1 (5 bases). The length of the CDR3 is 16 residues. The germline CDR1 and CDR2 sequences are MNHNY and SVGAGI (reference sequence). V dropped 0 bases and J dropped 3 bases, with 12 bases sitting between them. CDR3 coding DNA: TGTGCCAGCAGTTACTCTGGACTAGGGGTTGGAAACACCATATATTTT. The encoded protein is CASSYSGLGVGNTIYF.

The chain recombines TRBV19 with TRBJ2-7, with TRBD2 matching 7 bases. V was pared by 3 bases and J by 3 bases, with 2 bases of the junction left unmatched. Germline loops: CDR1 LNHDA, CDR2 SQIVND (reference sequence). The CDR3 contains 13 residues. CDR3 residues: CASSIAGVYEQYF. Written as DNA, the CDR3 is TGTGCCAGTAGTATTGCGGGAGTCTACGAGCAGTACTTC.